Here is one T cell receptor beta chain with its context. Clones were read by immunoSEQ multiplex PCR, and TCRdb kept only the in-frame ones, dropping some. The table shows fewer than 250,000 clones, with roughly 84% occurring only once. Participants had their cohort set by participant-reported clinical history. CDR1 is LNHDA and CDR2 is SQIVND in the germline V gene (reference sequence). The CDR3 runs to 15 residues. V lost 5 bases to trimming and J lost 5 bases; unmatched junction nucleotides: 3. These data originate in a study of blood T cell repertoires in COVID-19. About the research overall: Samples came from the United States, Italy and Spain, spanning acute and convalescent COVID-19. From T cells, B-cell-depleted T cells, or PBMCs came the material, which was cDNA or gDNA.

The sequence came from a woman aged 25 to 45 who had recovered from COVID-19. This chain joins TRBV19 and TRBJ2-5; TRBD2 matches 15 bases. The sequenced sample consisted of PBMCs or T cells enriched from blood (not recorded which). The CDR3 DNA is TGTGCCAGTAGTGGGACTAGCGGGGGGTTGGAGACCCAGTACTTC. The encoded protein is CASSGTSGGLETQYF.